These 22 T cell receptor beta chains originate from one sample sequenced in a study of T cell responses to AZD1222 COVID-19 vaccine listed by TCRdb under 2021. Library preparation used the immunoSEQ multiplex PCR assay. The clones in this table, taken by TCRdb from immuneACCESS, are in-frame only. Not every clone is retained; where verified, under half of the shortfall comes from an unresolved V gene, and the cause of the rest is unknown. The sample table records 100,000 or so clones; about 90% of these occur just once. The ten largest clones add up to 4% to 5% of the sample. The sample's time point label, in plain terms: baseline before first vaccination. Sample treatment or condition, as interpreted from the label and publication: meningococcal conjugate vaccine given as trial control. The specimen comprised peripheral blood, sampled on day 0 of MenACWY control vaccination. Receptor source: an adult in good health.

The chain uses TRBV5-1 and TRBJ2-7, with a weak D call TRBD1 (5 bases). The CDR3 is 16 amino acids. Germline V gene data show CDR1 as SGHRS and CDR2 as YFSETQ. V was cut by 0 bases and J by 6 bases, with 19 bases left in between. CDR3 in amino acids: CASSLVQGLANSEQYF. In DNA form, the CDR3 reads TGCGCCAGCAGCTTGGTGCAGGGTCTTGCTAATAGCGAGCAGTACTTC.

This chain links TRBV4-3 with TRBJ1-5, with a tentative D call TRBD1 (5 bases). Germline loops: CDR1 LGHNA, CDR2 YSLEER. This CDR3 comprises 14 residues. Trimming shortened V by 4 bases and J by 2 bases, and 9 bases separated the two germline ends. The CDR3 DNA is TGCGCCAGCAGCCGGGGCAGGGGCAATCAGCCCCAGCATTTT. Its translation is CASSRGRGNQPQHF.

The CDR3, as DNA: TGCGCCAGCGCCCCAATCATTACAGGGCTTACTTATCAGCCCCAGCATTTT. Residues: CASAPIITGLTYQPQHF. This chain links TRBV4-1 with TRBJ1-5; the D gene is possibly TRBD1 (6 bases). With 8 bases removed from V and 5 bases from J, the gap between germline ends came to 25 bases. The CDR3 sequence is 17 residues long. Germline CDR1 MGHRA, CDR2 YSYEKL.

V usage is TRBV20-1 and J usage is TRBJ2-3; maybe TRBD1 (7 bases). V was clipped by 3 bases and J by 2 bases, with 12 bases between them. The V gene's germline CDR1 is DFQATT and CDR2 SNEGSKA (reference sequence). CDR3 length: 14 amino acids. CDR3 sequence reads: CSASTRGVTDTQYF. In DNA form, the CDR3 reads TGCAGTGCTAGTACCAGGGGGGTCACAGATACGCAGTATTTT.

This clone has a handful of counts. The rearrangement links TRBV4-1 to TRBJ1-2; no clear D gene. Trimming shortened V by 6 bases and J by 5 bases, and 7 bases separated the two germline ends. The CDR3 is 11 amino acids. Germline V gene sequence: CDR1 MGHRA, CDR2 YSYEKL. The CDR3: CASSRGYGYTF. CDR3 DNA: TGCGCCAGCAGTAGAGGATATGGCTACACCTTC.

This chain connects TRBV25-1 to TRBJ1-5; perhaps TRBD1 as D (6 bases). The germline V gene encodes CDR1 MGHDK and CDR2 SYGVNS. V shed 3 bases and J shed 6 bases, with 9 bases lying between them. The CDR3 extends over 13 amino acids. The CDR3 loop reads CASSDQGSQPQHF. CDR3 nucleotides: TGTGCCAGCAGTGACCAGGGGTCTCAGCCCCAGCATTTT.

J is TRBJ2-7 and V is TRBV2; perhaps TRBD1 as D (6 bases). Germline values: CDR1 SNHLY, CDR2 FYNNEI. CDR3 size: 12 residues. The ends were cut back, 7 bases at V and 2 bases at J, with 9 bases in the middle. In DNA form, the CDR3 reads TGTGCCAGCAAGGGGGACACCTACGAGCAGTACTTC. This encodes CASKGDTYEQYF.

The CDR3 loop reads CASTPLGDRVYGYTF. The CDR3, as DNA: TGTGCCAGCACCCCCCTCGGGGACAGAGTCTATGGCTACACCTTC. The V call is TRBV6-5, the J call TRBJ1-2; 7 bases agree with TRBD1. The CDR3 is made up of 15 amino acids. The V segment lost 7 bases and the J segment 4 bases; nucleotides outside the gene matches: 12. Germline CDR1 reads MNHEY; CDR2 reads SVGAGI.

The genes are TRBV7-9 and TRBJ1-2; the D gene is possibly TRBD1 (5 bases). V shed 5 bases and J shed 6 bases, with 16 bases lying between them. Germline CDR1 reads SEHNR; CDR2 reads FQNEAQ (reference sequence). CDR3 size: 14 residues. In DNA form, the CDR3 reads TGTGCCAGCAGCCCGGGGACGGAAAATAATGGCTACACCTTC. Encoded protein: CASSPGTENNGYTF. Drawing the rest from reference TRBV7-9 and TRBJ1-2, the complete variable domain is DTGVSQNPRHKITKRGQNVTFRCDPISEHNRLYWYRQTLGQGPEFLTYFQNEAQLEKSRLLSDRFSAERPKGSFSTLEIQRTEQGDSAMYLCASSPGTENNGYTFGSGTRLTVV.

This clone has a handful of counts. This chain connects TRBV27 to TRBJ2-3; unclear D gene. The CDR3 has 15 residues. Trimming removed 0 bases from V and 4 bases from J, with 11 bases in between. CDR1 and CDR2 (germline): MNHEY, SMNVEV (reference sequence). DNA of the CDR3: TGTGCCAGCAGTTTATCGTGGGGAAATGCAGATACGCAGTATTTT. As protein: CASSLSWGNADTQYF.

The rearrangement joins TRBV12-3 or TRBV12-4 to TRBJ2-5; D unresolved. Trimming took off 7 bases at V and 4 bases at J, with 13 bases between the two ends. The CDR3 totals 13 residues. The CDR3 region is CASNKGDGETQYF. DNA of the CDR3: TGTGCCAGCAACAAGGGCGATGGAGAGACCCAGTACTTC.

The chain recombines TRBV7-9 with TRBJ2-2; a possible D gene is TRBD1 (6 bases). Germline loops: CDR1 SEHNR, CDR2 FQNEAQ (reference sequence). V lost 5 bases and J 6 bases, leaving 16 bases between the germline ends. The CDR3 consists of 15 residues. The CDR3 DNA follows: TGTGCCAGCAGCCCTAGGGGGTTCCCGGCCGGGGAGCTGTTTTTT. Translating gives CASSPRGFPAGELFF.

This rearrangement joins TRBV19 to TRBJ1-5; unclear D gene. This CDR3 has 14 amino acids. CDR1 is LNHDA, CDR2 SQIVND, per germline (reference sequence). V lost 0 bases, J lost 5 bases, and 8 bases lay in between. The CDR3 DNA follows: TGTGCCAGTAGTATAGATCTAGCGGATCAGCCCCAGCATTTT. Its translation is CASSIDLADQPQHF.

This chain connects TRBV9 to TRBJ2-6; D is possibly TRBD2 (5 bases). The V gene lost 4 bases and the J gene lost 0 bases, with 11 bases spanning the gap. Germline V gene lookup returns CDR1 SGDLS and CDR2 YYNGEE. The CDR3 extends over 16 amino acids. As DNA, the CDR3 is TGTGCCAGCAGCTTCGGACGGGACTCTGGGGCCAACGTCCTGACTTTC. Encoded protein: CASSFGRDSGANVLTF.

This chain joins TRBV5-1 and TRBJ1-3; D is perhaps TRBD1 (6 bases). CDR1 and CDR2 (germline): SGHRS, YFSETQ. This CDR3 is 13 amino acids long. Trimming took off 5 bases at V and 3 bases at J, with 9 bases between the two ends. The CDR3 region is CASRADSGNTIYF. The CDR3 DNA follows: TGCGCCAGCAGGGCGGACAGTGGAAACACCATATATTTT.

This chain uses TRBV10-2 with TRBJ1-1; 7 bases map to TRBD1. The germline gives CDR1 WSHSY, CDR2 SAAADI. The CDR3 sequence is 13 residues long. V gave up 5 bases and J gave up 3 bases; unmatched junction bases: 3. The CDR3 loop reads CASSTGEDTEAFF. DNA of the CDR3: TGCGCCAGCAGTACAGGGGAAGACACTGAAGCTTTCTTT.

The gene calls are TRBV28 and TRBJ2-5, with a tentative D call TRBD2 (7 bases). CDR1 is MDHEN and CDR2 is SYDVKM in the germline V gene. V was shortened by 5 bases and J by 2 bases, with 18 bases between the two germline ends. This CDR3 is 16 amino acids long. The CDR3 sequence: CASSLPPGGGQETQYF. In DNA, the CDR3 is TGTGCCAGCAGTCTCCCCCCGGGGGGCGGACAAGAGACCCAGTACTTC. Based on the CDR3 plus reference TRBV28 and TRBJ2-5, the full variable domain is DVKVTQSSRYLVKRTGEKVFLECVQDMDHENMFWYRQDPGLGLRLIYFSYDVKMKEKGDIPEGYSVSREKKERFSLILESASTNQTSMYLCASSLPPGGGQETQYFGPGTRLLVL.

V usage is TRBV10-3 and J usage is TRBJ1-6, with no clear D. Germline V gene lookup returns CDR1 ENHRY and CDR2 SYGVKD. With 1 base removed from V and 3 bases from J, the gap between germline ends came to 19 bases. The CDR3 extends over 19 amino acids. CDR3 in amino acids: CAISEFGGSTPSYNSPLHF. In DNA, the CDR3 is TGTGCCATCAGTGAGTTCGGTGGATCTACCCCGAGCTATAATTCACCCCTCCACTTT.

This clone occurred a few times. The chain carries TRBV29-1 and TRBJ1-1, with a weak D call TRBD1 (5 bases). Trimming removed 7 bases at V and 11 bases at J, with 17 bases between. CDR3 length: 11 residues. Germline V gene data show CDR1 as SQVTM and CDR2 as ANQGSEA. As DNA, the CDR3 is TGCAGCGGCGGGACGGACGATAGGGCTTTCTTT. This codes for CSGGTDDRAFF.

The V and J genes are TRBV21-1 and TRBJ2-7; TRBD1, the D gene given by the table, was not confirmed from the DNA. TRBV21-1 is a documented pseudogene. The CDR3 length is 15 residues. CDR3 nucleotide sequence: TGTGCCAGCAGCCGAGGACAGGCCTCCTCCTACGAGCAGTACTTC. It codes for CASSRGQASSYEQYF.

Here the CDR3 reads CACPNAGGKLFF. The CDR3 DNA sequence: TGTGCCTGCCCAAACGCGGGGGGAAAACTGTTTTTT. The chain joins TRBV30 to TRBJ1-4; the D gene is possibly TRBD1 (5 bases). This CDR3 has 12 residues. V was pared by 6 bases and J by 10 bases, with 15 bases between. Germline CDR1 reads GTSNPN; CDR2 reads SVGIG (reference sequence).

J is TRBJ2-2 and V is TRBV18; tentatively, D is TRBD1 (5 bases). CDR3 length: 18 amino acids. The germline gives CDR1 KGHSH, CDR2 LQKENI. Trimming took 2 bases from V and 6 from J, leaving 22 bases between them. The DNA of the CDR3 is TGTGCCAGCTCACCAGACGACAGCCGAACGAGAGGATCCGGGGAGCTGTTTTTT. This translates into CASSPDDSRTRGSGELFF.